A selection of T cell receptor beta chains follows, all from one sample in a study of control samples from healthy donors and cancer patients. Method: immunoSEQ multiplex PCR; TCRdb's copy keeps in-frame clones and lacks some. The sample has approximately 89,000 clones, 86% seen once; the top ten hold about 21%. The sample was blood. These receptors originate from a man aged 25 to 40 in good health. CDR3s include the opening cysteine and the closing phenylalanine or tryptophan. A D gene is named only where the DNA matches it firmly. Size values are once, few and many counts, or a class for expanded clones, and some rows have none.

TRBD1	TRBV6-5	-	TRBJ1-1	TGTGCCAGCAGCACCGGGACAGGGTTAGCTTTCTTT	CASSTGTGLAFF
-	TRBV11-1	-	TRBJ2-7	TGTGCCAGCAGCTCGGACGGATACGAGCAGTACTTC	CASSSDGYEQYF
-	TRBV18	-	TRBJ2-5	TGTGCCAGCTCACCACCGGACGAGACCCAGTACTTC	CASSPPDETQYF
-	TRBV19	-	TRBJ2-3	TGTGCCAGTAGTTCGCCATGGAGCACAGATACGCAGTATTTT	CASSSPWSTDTQYF
TRBD1	TRBV24-1	few	TRBJ1-5	TGTGCCACCAGTGAGGGACAGGGGAGCCAGCCCCAGCATTTT	CATSEGQGSQPQHF
-	TRBV7-9	-	TRBJ1-1	TGTGCCAGCAGCTTACCGGACGGTGAGAACACTGAAGCTTTCTTT	CASSLPDGENTEAFF
-	TRBV28	-	TRBJ2-7	TGTGCCAGCAGTTGGACTCTACAAGACTACGAGCAGTACTTC	CASSWTLQDYEQYF
TRBD2	TRBV29-1	-	TRBJ2-4	TGCAGCGCCTCTTGGTCTAGCGGGGGGGCAGCCAAAAACATTCAGTACTTC	CSASWSSGGAAKNIQYF
-	TRBV28	-	TRBJ1-1	TGTGCCAGCTCGATTAAAGGCACGGCTGTGGTAGAAGCTTTCTTT	CASSIKGTAVVEAFF
TRBD1	TRBV19	-	TRBJ1-6	TGTGCCAGTAGTCTCCGCCCCGGGACAGGGAACAATTCACCCCTCCACTTT	CASSLRPGTGNNSPLHF
-	TRBV6-5	-	TRBJ2-5	TGTGCCAGCAGCCTTACCCGACAGACCTCGAAGACCCAGTACTTC	CASSLTRQTSKTQYF
TRBD1	TRBV6-5	-	TRBJ2-7	TGTGCCAGCAGTAGAAAGCCGGGACAGGGAGGCGAGCAGTACTTC	CASSRKPGQGGEQYF
TRBD1	TRBV27	-	TRBJ1-1	TGTGCCAGCAGTTTCGCAGACAGGGCGAGCACTGAAGCTTTCTTT	CASSFADRASTEAFF
TRBD1	TRBV27	-	TRBJ2-7	TGTGCCAGCAGTTTATCGTGGGACAGGGAGAGGGCCTACGAGCAGTACTTC	CASSLSWDRERAYEQYF
-	TRBV19	-	TRBJ2-5	TGTGCCAGTAGTCCCCGCCTGCGGGAGACCCAGTACTTC	CASSPRLRETQYF
-	TRBV27	-	TRBJ1-2	TGTGCCAGCAGTTTAAGGGGTTCTGGCTACACCTTC	CASSLRGSGYTF
TRBD1	TRBV6-2/TRBV6-3	once	TRBJ1-1	TGTGCCAGCAGTTGGACAGGCGACACTGAAGCTTTCTTT	CASSWTGDTEAFF
-	TRBV2	-	TRBJ1-6	TGTGCCAGCAGTCCCACGACAGTTCCCCTCCACTTT	CASSPTTVPLHF
-	TRBV7-2	-	TRBJ2-4	TGTGCCAGCAGCGGGTCGGGGCTAGCCAAAAACATTCAGTACTTC	CASSGSGLAKNIQYF
TRBD1	TRBV25-1	-	TRBJ1-1	TGTGCCAGCAACGGGCAGGGGGTTGGGACTGAAGCTTTCTTT	CASNGQGVGTEAFF
-	TRBV6-5	-	TRBJ1-5	TGTGCCAGCAGTCGGAACAGGGAGAGCAATCAGCCCCAGCATTTT	CASSRNRESNQPQHF
-	TRBV9	-	TRBJ1-6	TGTGCCAGCAGCCCAGGACAGTCGGGTAATTCACCCCTCCACTTT	CASSPGQSGNSPLHF
-	TRBV9	once	TRBJ2-1	TGTGCCAGCAGCCCGCGGGTCGGCGGTGAGCAGTTCTTC	CASSPRVGGEQFF
TRBD1	TRBV5-4	-	TRBJ1-5	TGTGCCAGCAGCCCGGGACAGGGGTCGAATCAGCCCCAGCATTTT	CASSPGQGSNQPQHF
-	TRBV24-1	-	TRBJ1-1	TGTGCCACCAGTGAAGGTGGCAACACTGAAGCTTTCTTT	CATSEGGNTEAFF
TRBD1	TRBV9	-	TRBJ1-2	TGTGCCAGCAGCGTAGAGGACAGGGACTATGGCTACACCTTC	CASSVEDRDYGYTF
-	TRBV20-1	-	TRBJ1-1	TGCAGTGCTAGTCAGGGAATGAACACTGAAGCTTTCTTT	CSASQGMNTEAFF
TRBD1	TRBV9	-	TRBJ2-7	TGTGCCAGCAGCGGCTCCGGGACAGTGGGCTACGAGCAGTACTTC	CASSGSGTVGYEQYF
-	TRBV5-4	-	TRBJ1-2	TGTGCCAGCAGCTTGGGGGTGGAGGGCTACACCTTC	CASSLGVEGYTF
-	TRBV5-5	-	TRBJ2-1	TGTGCCAGCAGCTCGAGTTATGAGCAGTTCTTC	CASSSSYEQFF
-	TRBV6-5	-	TRBJ1-1	TGTGCCAGCATTCGGGAAGGCATGAACACTGAAGCTTTCTTT	CASIREGMNTEAFF
TRBD2	TRBV5-1	-	TRBJ2-1	TGCGCCAGCAGCTTGGGTGGTAGCGGGGTGGCCTACAATGAGCAGTTCTTC	CASSLGGSGVAYNEQFF
TRBD2	TRBV27	-	TRBJ2-1	TGTGCCAGCAGTCTAAGCGGGGGGGCCGTCAATGAGCAGTTCTTC	CASSLSGGAVNEQFF
TRBD1	TRBV10-3	-	TRBJ1-6	TGTGCCATCAGTGCCCGGACAGGGGAGAATTCACCCCTCCACTTT	CAISARTGENSPLHF
-	TRBV3-1/TRBV3-2	-	TRBJ1-6	TGTGCCAGCAGCCAAGGAGGGGATTCACCCCTCCACTTT	CASSQGGDSPLHF
TRBD1	TRBV11-1	-	TRBJ2-3	TGTGCCAGCAGCTTACTAACAGGGGGCACAGATACGCAGTATTTT	CASSLLTGGTDTQYF
TRBD2	TRBV18	-	TRBJ2-1	TGTGCCAGCTCGCCCCTAGCGGGGGAGTACAATGAGCAGTTCTTC	CASSPLAGEYNEQFF
-	TRBV14	-	TRBJ1-1	TGTGCCAGCAGCCTGGGACGGAGAAACACTGAAGCTTTCTTT	CASSLGRRNTEAFF
TRBD2	TRBV10-3	-	TRBJ2-3	TGTGCCATCAGTGAGCGGGCGGGGGACGATACGCAGTATTTT	CAISERAGDDTQYF
TRBD1	TRBV12-3/TRBV12-4	-	TRBJ2-5	TGTGCCAGCACCGAGGACAGGGGTACGACCCAGTACTTC	CASTEDRGTTQYF
-	TRBV19	-	TRBJ1-6	TGTGCCAGTAGCACCAGGACTGCCGGTAATTCACCCCTCCACTTT	CASSTRTAGNSPLHF
-	TRBV28	-	TRBJ1-3	TGTGCCAGCAGTTTGGGGGACGGGCCCTCTGGAAACACCATATATTTT	CASSLGDGPSGNTIYF
-	TRBV5-3	once	TRBJ2-6	TGTGCCAGAAGCTACCGGACCTCGGGGCGTTCTGGGGCCAACGTCCTGACTTTC	CARSYRTSGRSGANVLTF
TRBD1	TRBV24-1	-	TRBJ2-1	TGTGCCACCAGTGAGGTGACAGGACAGGGGAGTCGCAATGAGCAGTTCTTC	CATSEVTGQGSRNEQFF
TRBD1	TRBV5-1	-	TRBJ1-1	TGCGCCAGCAGCTTCACAGGGGCTGAAGCTTTCTTT	CASSFTGAEAFF
-	TRBV5-1	once	TRBJ1-1	TGCGCCAGCAGCTTAGAAGCTCAGGGCACTGAAGCTTTCTTT	CASSLEAQGTEAFF
TRBD1	TRBV24-1	-	TRBJ1-4	TGTGCCACCAGTGGCCCGGGACAGTCGGGGGGTGAAAAACTGTTTTTT	CATSGPGQSGGEKLFF
-	TRBV19	-	TRBJ1-5	TGTGCCAGTAGTATCCGACAGGCCTTACTTTTGAATCAGCCCCAGCATTTT	CASSIRQALLLNQPQHF
TRBD1	TRBV9	-	TRBJ2-5	TGTGCCAGCAGCGTAAGGGGACAGGGGGGAGAGACCCAGTACTTC	CASSVRGQGGETQYF